These T cell receptor beta chains were read from a single sample in a study of response to subunit inactivated influenza vaccine. Each CDR3 protein is one row after TCRdb ran MiXCR on the RT-PCR reads. This table has roughly 760,000 distinct CDR3 sequences, 21% appearing once. The material sequenced was PBMCs from blood, taken roughly 5 days after vaccination. These receptors came from a man in his forties or fifties who received an inactivated influenza vaccine. The CDR3 runs from the conserved cysteine through the conserved F or W. A D gene is named only where the DNA matches it firmly. The size entry is marked missing in some rows and otherwise reads once, few, many or a size class.

j_call: TRBJ1-1
clone_size: NA
d_call: NA
v_call: TRBV6-2/TRBV6-3
cdr3_aa: CASSRWNTEAFF
cdr3_nt: TGTGCCAGCAGCCGGTGGAACACTGAAGCTTTCTTT

j_call: TRBJ2-7
clone_size: NA
d_call: TRBD2
v_call: TRBV11-1
cdr3_aa: CASSLLLARSSYEQYF
cdr3_nt: TGTGCCAGCAGCTTATTACTAGCGAGAAGCTCCTACGAGCAGTACTTC

j_call: TRBJ2-7
clone_size: few
d_call: NA
v_call: TRBV6-2/TRBV6-3
cdr3_aa: CASPGTQKGEQYF
cdr3_nt: TGTGCCAGCCCCGGGACCCAAAAAGGCGAGCAGTACTTC

j_call: TRBJ1-4
clone_size: few
d_call: TRBD1
v_call: TRBV12-3/TRBV12-4
cdr3_aa: CASRKTGPNEKLFF
cdr3_nt: TGTGCCAGCAGGAAGACAGGGCCTAATGAAAAACTGTTTTTT

j_call: TRBJ1-6
clone_size: NA
d_call: NA
v_call: TRBV4-3
cdr3_aa: CASSQDRGGNSPLHF
cdr3_nt: TGCGCCAGCAGCCAAGATCGCGGCGGGAATTCACCCCTCCACTTT

j_call: TRBJ2-2
clone_size: NA
d_call: NA
v_call: TRBV10-3
cdr3_aa: CAISESSRAGTGELFF
cdr3_nt: TGTGCCATCAGTGAGTCCTCGAGAGCGGGCACCGGGGAGCTGTTTTTT

j_call: TRBJ2-5
clone_size: few
d_call: NA
v_call: TRBV4-3
cdr3_aa: CASSRDRPSKQETQYF
cdr3_nt: TGCGCCAGCAGCCGTGATCGTCCTAGCAAACAAGAGACCCAGTACTTC

j_call: TRBJ1-2
clone_size: many
d_call: NA
v_call: TRBV12-3/TRBV12-4
cdr3_aa: CASRGKGFETYGYTF
cdr3_nt: TGTGCCAGCAGAGGAAAGGGGTTTGAGACCTATGGCTACACCTTC

j_call: TRBJ2-5
clone_size: NA
d_call: NA
v_call: TRBV9
cdr3_aa: CASRGDGQETQYF
cdr3_nt: TGTGCCAGCAGGGGTGACGGCCAAGAGACCCAGTACTTC

j_call: TRBJ2-3
clone_size: few
d_call: TRBD2
v_call: TRBV12-3/TRBV12-4
cdr3_aa: CASRSGLEGTDTQYF
cdr3_nt: TGTGCCAGCAGGTCCGGACTAGAAGGCACAGATACGCAGTATTTT

j_call: TRBJ2-7
clone_size: NA
d_call: NA
v_call: TRBV5-5
cdr3_aa: CASSLVQDPYEQYF
cdr3_nt: TGTGCCAGCAGCTTGGTGCAGGATCCCTACGAGCAGTACTTC

j_call: TRBJ2-5
clone_size: NA
d_call: TRBD2
v_call: TRBV24-1
cdr3_aa: CATSDTSGSSETQYF
cdr3_nt: TGTGCCACCAGTGACACTAGCGGGAGTAGCGAGACCCAGTACTTC

j_call: TRBJ2-1
clone_size: NA
d_call: TRBD2
v_call: TRBV28
cdr3_aa: CASSIAGGWNEQFF
cdr3_nt: TGTGCCAGCAGTATAGCGGGAGGGTGGAATGAGCAGTTCTTC

j_call: TRBJ2-3
clone_size: NA
d_call: TRBD1
v_call: TRBV29-1
cdr3_aa: CSVGDRAPDTQYF
cdr3_nt: TGCAGCGTTGGGGACAGGGCCCCAGATACGCAGTATTTT

j_call: TRBJ2-1
clone_size: NA
d_call: TRBD2
v_call: TRBV12-3/TRBV12-4
cdr3_aa: CASRPPVAGEQFF
cdr3_nt: TGTGCCAGCAGGCCCCCTGTAGCGGGTGAGCAGTTCTTC

j_call: TRBJ1-1
clone_size: NA
d_call: NA
v_call: TRBV5-5
cdr3_aa: CASSLSAVNTEAFF
cdr3_nt: TGTGCCAGCAGCTTGAGCGCGGTTAACACTGAAGCTTTCTTT

j_call: TRBJ1-1
clone_size: NA
d_call: NA
v_call: TRBV20-1
cdr3_aa: CSARKVDEAFF
cdr3_nt: TGCAGTGCTAGGAAGGTTGATGAAGCTTTCTTT

j_call: TRBJ2-7
clone_size: few
d_call: TRBD1
v_call: TRBV5-1
cdr3_aa: CASSLASTGPYEQYF
cdr3_nt: TGCGCCAGCAGCTTGGCCTCGACAGGGCCCTACGAGCAGTACTTC

j_call: TRBJ1-1
clone_size: few
d_call: NA
v_call: TRBV6-1
cdr3_aa: CASKNGQNTEAFF
cdr3_nt: TGTGCCAGCAAGAACGGTCAGAACACTGAAGCTTTCTTT

j_call: TRBJ1-5
clone_size: NA
d_call: NA
v_call: TRBV7-6
cdr3_aa: CASSGGTAQPQHF
cdr3_nt: TGTGCCAGCAGCGGAGGGACGGCTCAGCCCCAGCATTTT

j_call: TRBJ2-7
clone_size: few
d_call: NA
v_call: TRBV7-2
cdr3_aa: CASSLGQGSGEQYF
cdr3_nt: TGTGCCAGCAGCTTAGGGCAGGGAAGTGGCGAGCAGTACTTC

j_call: TRBJ2-7
clone_size: few
d_call: NA
v_call: TRBV6-1
cdr3_aa: CASSSDWVTYEQYF
cdr3_nt: TGTGCCAGCAGCTCAGACTGGGTGACCTACGAGCAGTACTTC

j_call: TRBJ2-3
clone_size: many
d_call: NA
v_call: TRBV12-3/TRBV12-4
cdr3_aa: CASSSTSYTQYF
cdr3_nt: TGTGCCAGCAGTTCGACCTCCTATACGCAGTATTTT

j_call: TRBJ2-2
clone_size: few
d_call: NA
v_call: TRBV4-2
cdr3_aa: CASSQGHGFAGELFF
cdr3_nt: TGTGCCAGCAGCCAAGGACACGGGTTCGCCGGGGAGCTGTTTTTT

j_call: TRBJ1-2
clone_size: few
d_call: TRBD1
v_call: TRBV12-3/TRBV12-4
cdr3_aa: CASSPGQAGGYTF
cdr3_nt: TGTGCCAGCAGTCCCGGACAGGCGGGTGGCTACACCTTC

j_call: TRBJ2-7
clone_size: few
d_call: NA
v_call: TRBV10-3
cdr3_aa: CAISESLGYSYEQYF
cdr3_nt: TGTGCCATCAGTGAGTCGCTCGGATATTCCTACGAGCAGTACTTC

j_call: TRBJ2-2
clone_size: NA
d_call: NA
v_call: TRBV20-1
cdr3_aa: CSATIGATGELFF
cdr3_nt: TGCAGTGCTACCATTGGGGCCACCGGGGAGCTGTTTTTT

j_call: TRBJ1-1
clone_size: few
d_call: NA
v_call: TRBV6-5
cdr3_aa: CASSYGGGNTEAFF
cdr3_nt: TGTGCCAGCAGTTATGGGGGTGGGAACACTGAAGCTTTCTTT

j_call: TRBJ2-4
clone_size: NA
d_call: NA
v_call: TRBV7-2
cdr3_aa: CASSKPGTLVKNIQYF
cdr3_nt: TGTGCCAGCAGCAAACCTGGGACTTTAGTCAAAAACATTCAGTACTTC

j_call: TRBJ2-7
clone_size: few
d_call: NA
v_call: TRBV28
cdr3_aa: CASSPQAEPRSYEQYF
cdr3_nt: TGTGCCAGCAGTCCCCAGGCCGAACCGAGGTCCTACGAGCAGTACTTC

j_call: TRBJ2-1
clone_size: many
d_call: TRBD2
v_call: TRBV20-1
cdr3_aa: CSAPTSGGINEQFF
cdr3_nt: TGCAGTGCTCCGACTAGCGGGGGCATCAATGAGCAGTTCTTC

j_call: TRBJ2-7
clone_size: NA
d_call: TRBD1
v_call: TRBV7-2
cdr3_aa: CASSSRTGIYEQYF
cdr3_nt: TGTGCCAGCAGCTCGCGGACAGGAATCTACGAGCAGTACTTC

j_call: TRBJ1-2
clone_size: NA
d_call: NA
v_call: TRBV15
cdr3_aa: CATSRVPGRNYGYTF
cdr3_nt: TGTGCCACCAGCAGAGTCCCGGGACGTAACTATGGCTACACCTTC

j_call: TRBJ2-5
clone_size: NA
d_call: TRBD1
v_call: TRBV29-1
cdr3_aa: CSVTGVGETQYF
cdr3_nt: TGCAGCGTCACAGGGGTTGGGGAGACCCAGTACTTC

j_call: TRBJ2-7
clone_size: once
d_call: TRBD2
v_call: TRBV30
cdr3_aa: CAWSREGAGEQYF
cdr3_nt: TGTGCCTGGAGCAGGGAGGGTGCGGGCGAGCAGTACTTC

j_call: TRBJ2-7
clone_size: many
d_call: NA
v_call: TRBV6-2/TRBV6-3
cdr3_aa: CASSPDRSEQYF
cdr3_nt: TGTGCCAGCAGCCCCGACAGAAGCGAGCAGTACTTC

j_call: TRBJ2-3
clone_size: many
d_call: NA
v_call: TRBV27
cdr3_aa: CASRGTPGTDTQYF
cdr3_nt: TGTGCCAGCAGGGGTACTCCTGGCACAGATACGCAGTATTTT

j_call: TRBJ2-1
clone_size: NA
d_call: NA
v_call: TRBV28
cdr3_aa: CASGVTAGNEQFF
cdr3_nt: TGTGCCAGCGGGGTGACAGCGGGCAATGAGCAGTTCTTC

j_call: TRBJ2-5
clone_size: NA
d_call: NA
v_call: TRBV13
cdr3_aa: CASSGGTDKETQYF
cdr3_nt: TGTGCCAGCAGCGGAGGGACAGACAAAGAGACCCAGTACTTC

j_call: TRBJ2-2
clone_size: once
d_call: TRBD1
v_call: TRBV5-1
cdr3_aa: CASSNRGTVLNTGELFF
cdr3_nt: TGCGCCAGCAGCAATAGGGGGACAGTCTTGAACACCGGGGAGCTGTTTTTT

j_call: TRBJ2-3
clone_size: few
d_call: NA
v_call: TRBV10-3
cdr3_aa: CAISDMWSPDTQYF
cdr3_nt: TGTGCCATCAGTGACATGTGGAGTCCAGATACGCAGTATTTT

j_call: TRBJ1-6
clone_size: few
d_call: TRBD1
v_call: TRBV7-2
cdr3_aa: CASSRDRASSYNSPLHF
cdr3_nt: TGTGCCAGCAGCCGGGACAGGGCAAGCTCCTATAATTCACCCCTCCACTTT

j_call: TRBJ1-6
clone_size: NA
d_call: TRBD1
v_call: TRBV3-1
cdr3_aa: CASRATGAYNSPLHF
cdr3_nt: TGTGCCAGCAGAGCAACAGGGGCCTATAATTCACCCCTCCACTTT

j_call: TRBJ2-1
clone_size: NA
d_call: NA
v_call: TRBV24-1
cdr3_aa: CATSDFPPNNEQFF
cdr3_nt: TGTGCCACCAGTGATTTTCCCCCAAACAATGAGCAGTTCTTC

j_call: TRBJ1-1
clone_size: NA
d_call: NA
v_call: TRBV7-9
cdr3_aa: CASSPTIINTEAFF
cdr3_nt: TGTGCCAGCAGCCCCACAATTATTAACACTGAAGCTTTCTTT

j_call: TRBJ1-3
clone_size: few
d_call: NA
v_call: TRBV7-6
cdr3_aa: CASSRTDSGNTIYF
cdr3_nt: TGTGCCAGCAGTCGGACGGACTCTGGAAACACCATATATTTT

j_call: TRBJ1-2
clone_size: NA
d_call: NA
v_call: TRBV6-6
cdr3_aa: CASSRDMSSYTF
cdr3_nt: TGTGCCAGCAGCAGGGACATGTCTAGCTACACCTTC

j_call: TRBJ2-2
clone_size: few
d_call: TRBD2
v_call: TRBV20-1
cdr3_aa: CSAREARGVGGELFF
cdr3_nt: TGCAGTGCTAGAGAGGCGCGGGGGGTCGGCGGGGAGCTGTTTTTT

j_call: TRBJ1-1
clone_size: few
d_call: NA
v_call: TRBV4-1
cdr3_aa: CASSIRQVNTEAFF
cdr3_nt: TGCGCCAGCAGCATCAGGCAGGTGAACACTGAAGCTTTCTTT

j_call: TRBJ1-1
clone_size: NA
d_call: TRBD1
v_call: TRBV11-1
cdr3_aa: CASSLLMDGRGRNTEAFF
cdr3_nt: TGTGCCAGCAGTTTGCTCATGGACGGGAGGGGGCGAAACACTGAAGCTTTCTTT

j_call: TRBJ2-3
clone_size: few
d_call: NA
v_call: TRBV20-1
cdr3_aa: CSARVLGADTQYF
cdr3_nt: TGCAGTGCTAGAGTTTTGGGCGCAGATACGCAGTATTTT

j_call: TRBJ1-5
clone_size: few
d_call: NA
v_call: TRBV4-1
cdr3_aa: CASSQGYQRRTLNQPQHF
cdr3_nt: TGCGCCAGCAGCCAAGGGTATCAGAGGAGGACTCTGAATCAGCCCCAGCATTTT

j_call: TRBJ2-7
clone_size: NA
d_call: TRBD1
v_call: TRBV20-1
cdr3_aa: CSARTGRPYEQYF
cdr3_nt: TGCAGTGCACGGACAGGGAGACCCTACGAGCAGTACTTC